These 2 T cell receptor beta chains were sequenced from one sample in a study of cytomegalovirus exposure and HLA in healthy donors. Profiling relied on immunoSEQ multiplex PCR, and the TCRdb table lists in-frame clones only, not all of them. The top ten hold roughly 1% of the sample, which has roughly 220,000 clones, 90% to 95% seen once. The specimen sequenced was PBMCs. Receptor source: a woman between 18 and 29 years old in good health and CMV-seronegative.

This clone was seen a handful of times. The V call is TRBV6-5, the J call TRBJ2-7, with D hard to call. Germline V lookup: CDR1 MNHEY, CDR2 SVGAGI. This CDR3 spans 13 amino acids. Between the trimmed V and J ends, which lost 5 bases and 3 bases, there was a span of 11 bases. The CDR3 DNA reads TGTGCCAGCAGTCCGCGCCTAGGCTACGAGCAGTACTTC. It yields the protein CASSPRLGYEQYF.

This sequence joins TRBV27 and TRBJ1-2; 9 nucleotides align to TRBD1. Unmatched junction bases numbered 9, after V lost 6 bases and J lost 7 bases. The V gene's germline CDR1 is MNHEY and CDR2 SMNVEV (reference sequence). The CDR3 totals 14 residues. The DNA of the CDR3 is TGTGCCAGCAGAGATACAGGGGGCGTTTTTGGCTACACCTTC. Its translation: CASRDTGGVFGYTF.